The 29 T cell receptor beta chains presented below share a single source sample, sequenced in a study of T cells in Graves' hyperthyroidism and ophthalmopathy. TCR beta CDR3 region amplification was performed from RNA transcripts. HTBI primers drove first-round RT-PCR of the TCR CDR3. TCRdb fed the multiplex PCR reads into MiXCR, producing one record per CDR3 protein. In the table there are some 690,000 distinct CDR3 sequences, around 15% of which are singletons. Material for sequencing was blood. The receptors here all came from a man aged 50 to 60 with Graves' hyperthyroidism.

There are a few counts of this clonotype. The chain carries TRBV3-1 and TRBJ2-3, with 8 bases aligning to TRBD2. The ends lost 5 bases at V and 1 base at J; junction bases unmatched: 8. The CDR3 is 16 residues long. Germline assignment: CDR1 LGHDT and CDR2 YNNKEL (reference sequence). The CDR3 region has the DNA TGTGCCAGCAGCTCCGGGACTAGAGGAGGCACAGATACGCAGTATTTT. Its protein product is CASSSGTRGGTDTQYF.

This clonotype came up many times. The chain has TRBV20-1 and TRBJ2-7; D may be TRBD2 (6 bases). The V end lost 6 bases, the J end lost 0 bases, and 12 bases lay between the germline ends. Per germline, CDR1 DFQATT and CDR2 SNEGSKA (reference sequence). The CDR3 has 13 amino acids. In DNA form, the CDR3 reads TGCAGTGCCCCCGGAGGGTTCTCCTACGAGCAGTACTTC. Its translation is CSAPGGFSYEQYF.

The J gene is TRBJ2-3, the V gene TRBV27; no reliable D call. Germline CDR1 is MNHEY and CDR2 is SMNVEV (reference sequence). The CDR3 runs to 13 residues. With 4 bases removed from V and 5 bases from J, the gap between germline ends came to 10 bases. DNA for the CDR3: TGTGCCAGCAGTTACTACAGAGGAGATACGCAGTATTTT. It codes for CASSYYRGDTQYF.

About this clonotype itself: A much larger clonotype is one base distant, so this may be a read error. The CDR3 sequence: CASWAVDSNQPQHF. The CDR3 DNA is TGTGCCAGTTGGGCAGTTGATAGCAATCAGCCCCAGCATTTT. V and J are TRBV19 and TRBJ1-5; D is unresolved. Germline V gives CDR1 LNHDA, CDR2 SQIVND (reference sequence). The CDR3 is made up of 14 amino acids. V lost 8 bases, J lost 0 bases, and 11 bases lay in between.

This clonotype was observed at least ten times. V usage is TRBV5-1 and J usage is TRBJ2-1, with a weak D call TRBD2 (6 bases). V lost 1 base, J lost 0 bases, and 8 bases lay in between. The germline gives CDR1 SGHRS, CDR2 YFSETQ. This CDR3 is 15 amino acids long. The CDR3 sequence is CASSLNSGSYNEQFF. CDR3 nucleotide sequence: TGCGCCAGCAGCTTGAATAGCGGCTCCTACAATGAGCAGTTCTTC.

This clonotype has more than one count but fewer than ten. The V gene is TRBV20-1, the J gene TRBJ2-1; perhaps D is TRBD1 or TRBD2 (6 bases each). CDR3 length: 13 residues. The germline V gene encodes CDR1 DFQATT and CDR2 SNEGSKA (reference sequence). The chain's CDR3 is CSSRRGDYNEQFF. DNA for the CDR3: TGCAGCTCGAGGAGGGGGGATTACAATGAGCAGTTCTTC.

There are many counts of this clonotype. This chain uses TRBV7-9 with TRBJ1-5; 7 bases match TRBD1. The V gene's germline CDR1 is SEHNR and CDR2 FQNEAQ (reference sequence). The CDR3 is 14 residues long. Trimming took 1 base from V and 8 from J; bases not matched to a gene: 5. In DNA, the CDR3 is TGTGCCAGCAGCTTAGGGACAGGTCTGAAGCCCCAGCATTTT. Its translation: CASSLGTGLKPQHF.

The table lists this clonotype with a few counts. The V and J genes are TRBV5-1 and TRBJ2-3; D is unresolved. The CDR3 spans 13 residues. Germline V lookup: CDR1 SGHRS, CDR2 YFSETQ. Trimming shortened V by 4 bases and J by 6 bases, and 12 bases separated the two germline ends. CDR3 sequence (DNA): TGCGCCAGCAGCACGGAGATTCGGGATACGCAGTATTTT. Protein sequence: CASSTEIRDTQYF.

This chain uses TRBV19 with TRBJ1-5; D is uncertain. This CDR3 spans 14 amino acids. Germline V gives CDR1 LNHDA, CDR2 SQIVND (reference sequence). Trimming left V 6 bases short and J 0 bases short, with 9 bases between. The CDR3 nucleotides are TGTGCCAGTAGCGGATGGGATAGCAATCAGCCCCAGCATTTT. Translating gives CASSGWDSNQPQHF. Full variable domain (rest looked up from reference TRBV19 and TRBJ1-5): DGGITQSPKYLFRKEGQNVTLSCEQNLNHDAMYWYRQDPGQGLRLIYYSQIVNDFQKGDIAEGYSVSREKKESFPLTVTSAQKNPTAFYLCASSGWDSNQPQHFGDGTRLSIL.

The V gene is TRBV11-2, the J gene TRBJ2-2; 9 bases fit TRBD1. The CDR3 has 16 residues. Per germline, CDR1 SGHAT and CDR2 FQNNGV. Trimming at V came to 6 bases and at J to 1 base, leaving 6 bases not matched to a gene. CDR3 DNA: TGTGCCAGCAGAATCCCGGGACAGGGGAACACCGGGGAGCTGTTTTTT. It is translated as CASRIPGQGNTGELFF.

In its sample, this clonotype was seen many times. V is TRBV2 and J is TRBJ1-3, with 7 nucleotides matching TRBD1. The CDR3 consists of 15 residues. The ends lost 1 base at V and 1 base at J; junction bases unmatched: 1. CDR1 and CDR2 (germline): SNHLY, FYNNEI. The chain's CDR3 is CASSEEGASGNTIYF. In DNA form, the CDR3 reads TGTGCCAGCAGTGAAGAGGGGGCTTCTGGAAACACCATATATTTT.

The chain couples TRBV29-1 to TRBJ1-1, with TRBD1 identical over 9 bases. The trim removed 6 bases at V and 4 bases at J, leaving 6 bases unmatched. The CDR3 sequence is 13 residues long. The germline V gene has CDR1 SQVTM and CDR2 ANQGSEA. CDR3 in DNA: TGCAGCGTGGACAGGGGATTTGTCACTGAAGCTTTCTTT. Translating it yields CSVDRGFVTEAFF.

The chain joins TRBV24-1 to TRBJ2-3; 8 nucleotides match TRBD2. The germline gives CDR1 KGHDR, CDR2 SFDVKD. The CDR3 loop spans 15 amino acids. The ends lost 5 bases at V and 2 bases at J; junction bases unmatched: 5. CDR3 protein: CATSGKREHTDTQYF. The CDR3, as DNA: TGTGCCACCAGTGGAAAGCGGGAGCACACAGATACGCAGTATTTT.

This clonotype was detected many times. The rearrangement joins TRBV7-8 to TRBJ2-3; D perhaps matches TRBD1 (5 bases). The germline V and J ends were trimmed by 6 bases and 2 bases, with 12 bases remaining between them. The germline CDR1 and CDR2 sequences are SGHVS and FQNEAQ. The CDR3 length is 14 residues. CDR3 sequence reads: CASRYRGHTDTQYF. The CDR3, as DNA: TGTGCCAGCAGGTACCGTGGACACACAGATACGCAGTATTTT.

This clonotype was detected many times. This chain connects TRBV6-2 or TRBV6-3 to TRBJ2-3; D remains unclear. This CDR3 has 16 amino acids. V lost 6 bases to trimming and J lost 1 base, with 17 bases between them. Germline lookup yields CDR1 MNHEY and CDR2 SVGEGT. CDR3 protein: CASSSRITGGTDTQYF. The CDR3 DNA reads as TGTGCCAGCAGCTCCCGTATTACCGGCGGCACAGATACGCAGTATTTT.

There are many counts of this clonotype. The genes are TRBV18 and TRBJ2-3; no firm D call. This CDR3 region has 13 residues. The V gene's germline CDR1 is KGHSH and CDR2 LQKENI. Trimming removed 8 bases at V and 4 bases at J, with 13 bases between. In nucleotides, the CDR3 is TGTGCCAGCGGAGAAAGGGTGGCAGATACGCAGTATTTT. Translated: CASGERVADTQYF.

In this sample, this clonotype turned up many times. The J gene is TRBJ2-5, the V gene TRBV27, with 7 bases fitting TRBD1. The CDR3 runs to 16 residues. Germline CDR1 is MNHEY and CDR2 is SMNVEV (reference sequence). Trimming cost V 0 bases and J 6 bases; bases outside gene matches: 10. CDR3 protein: CASSLSLGTAVQTQYF. The DNA for the CDR3 is TGTGCCAGCAGTTTATCGTTAGGGACAGCGGTCCAGACCCAGTACTTC.

The sample holds many counts of this clonotype. The chain combines TRBV12-3 or TRBV12-4 with TRBJ2-2; D unclear. Trimming removed 3 bases from V and 0 bases from J, with 11 bases in between. This CDR3 region has 16 residues. In DNA, the CDR3 is TGTGCCAGCAGTTTCTATACAGACGCGAACACCGGGGAGCTGTTTTTT. This codes for CASSFYTDANTGELFF.

This clonotype was counted once. V gene TRBV6-1 combines with J gene TRBJ2-7; D tentatively fits TRBD1 or TRBD2 (6 bases each). This CDR3 contains 13 residues. V lost 2 bases and J lost 5, with 10 bases in between. Germline V gives CDR1 MNHNS, CDR2 SASEGT. CDR3 sequence reads: CASSELGGHEQYF. The CDR3 coding sequence is TGTGCCAGCAGTGAACTTGGGGGGCACGAGCAGTACTTC.

This chain uses TRBV19 with TRBJ2-4, with D unresolved. V lost 3 bases and J 0 bases, leaving 15 bases between the germline ends. The CDR3 has 17 amino acids. The V gene's germline CDR1 is LNHDA and CDR2 SQIVND (reference sequence). The CDR3 coding sequence is TGTGCCAGTAGTATTCGGACGGGCCTTACAGCCAAAAACATTCAGTACTTC. This gives the protein CASSIRTGLTAKNIQYF.

This clonotype showed up many times. This rearrangement joins TRBV2 to TRBJ2-2; D unclear. Trimming removed 7 bases from V and 7 bases from J, with 22 bases in between. The CDR3 extends over 16 amino acids. Germline loops: CDR1 SNHLY, CDR2 FYNNEI. The DNA for the CDR3 is TGTGCCAGCATGGCTGGGCCGAAACGAGGTGGCGGGGAGCTGTTTTTT. This sequence encodes CASMAGPKRGGGELFF.

In this sample, this clonotype turned up a few times. V and J are TRBV25-1 and TRBJ1-4; 9 positions agree with TRBD1. V was clipped by 5 bases and J by 6 bases; unmatched bases: 10. From germline, CDR1 is MGHDK and CDR2 SYGVNS. The CDR3 runs to 16 residues. CDR3 loop: CASSSSPGQGDEKLFF. In nucleotides, the CDR3 is TGTGCCAGCAGTTCATCCCCGGGACAGGGAGATGAAAAACTGTTTTTT.

V is TRBV15 and J is TRBJ1-2; D call uncertain. CDR3 length equals 15 residues. V was cut by 0 bases and J by 3 bases, with 11 bases left in between. Germline V gives CDR1 LNHNV, CDR2 YYDKDF (reference sequence). CDR3 loop: CATSREVGYYYGYTF. CDR3 coding DNA: TGTGCCACCAGCAGAGAGGTGGGGTATTACTATGGCTACACCTTC.

This clonotype was picked up many times. The gene calls are TRBV24-1 and TRBJ1-2; the D gene is possibly TRBD1 (5 bases). Trimming shortened V by 3 bases and J by 2 bases, and 15 bases separated the two germline ends. The CDR3 runs to 16 residues. Germline V gene lookup returns CDR1 KGHDR and CDR2 SFDVKD. The CDR3 region has the DNA TGTGCCACCAGTGATGGCGTGGGACGGCAGAACTATGGCTACACCTTC. This encodes CATSDGVGRQNYGYTF.

The chain is built from TRBV6-2 or TRBV6-3 and TRBJ2-2, with a possible D match to TRBD2 (5 bases). Germline-derived CDR1 and CDR2 are MNHEY and SVGEGT. The CDR3 spans 15 residues. With 6 bases removed from V and 2 bases from J, the gap between germline ends came to 13 bases. CDR3 in amino acids: CASSPVGSNTGELFF. DNA for the CDR3: TGTGCCAGCAGCCCCGTGGGGAGTAACACCGGGGAGCTGTTTTTT.

Turning to this clonotype: Sequence at one end of the junction differs from germline and may be a read error. The genes are TRBV5-1 and TRBJ2-5; D gene uncertain. Germline V gene sequence: CDR1 SGHRS, CDR2 YFSETQ. The CDR3 covers 17 residues. The CDR3 nucleotides are TGCGCCAGCAGCTTGGGGGTCGGGTACCCCTACCAAGAGGCCCAGTACTTC. Its translation: CASSLGVGYPYQEAQYF.

In its sample, this clonotype was seen many times. V and J are TRBV6-1 and TRBJ2-6; no clear D. Looked up from germline, CDR1 is MNHNS and CDR2 is SASEGT. V lost 2 bases and J lost 0, with 11 bases in between. This CDR3 contains 17 residues. Here the CDR3 reads CASSELVRSSGANVLTF. The DNA of the CDR3 is TGTGCCAGCAGTGAACTCGTCAGGAGCTCTGGGGCCAACGTCCTGACTTTC.

This clonotype was counted at least ten times. The chain uses TRBV10-3 and TRBJ1-6; D possibly corresponds to TRBD1 (5 bases). The CDR3 consists of 18 residues. In germline, CDR1 is ENHRY, CDR2 SYGVKD. The V and J ends lost 2 bases and 7 bases respectively, with 21 bases between them. CDR3 sequence: CAISEGPGRMILNSPLHF. The CDR3 coding sequence is TGTGCCATCAGTGAGGGCCCGGGACGGATGATTCTAAATTCACCCCTCCACTTT.

This clonotype came up many times. This rearrangement joins TRBV2 to TRBJ1-2; D call uncertain. CDR1 SNHLY and CDR2 FYNNEI come from the germline V gene. Trimming stripped 2 bases from V and 2 bases from J, with 6 bases between. The CDR3 has 13 residues. The CDR3 nucleotides read TGTGCCAGCAGTGAAAGGGCAAACTATGGCTACACCTTC. Its translation: CASSERANYGYTF.